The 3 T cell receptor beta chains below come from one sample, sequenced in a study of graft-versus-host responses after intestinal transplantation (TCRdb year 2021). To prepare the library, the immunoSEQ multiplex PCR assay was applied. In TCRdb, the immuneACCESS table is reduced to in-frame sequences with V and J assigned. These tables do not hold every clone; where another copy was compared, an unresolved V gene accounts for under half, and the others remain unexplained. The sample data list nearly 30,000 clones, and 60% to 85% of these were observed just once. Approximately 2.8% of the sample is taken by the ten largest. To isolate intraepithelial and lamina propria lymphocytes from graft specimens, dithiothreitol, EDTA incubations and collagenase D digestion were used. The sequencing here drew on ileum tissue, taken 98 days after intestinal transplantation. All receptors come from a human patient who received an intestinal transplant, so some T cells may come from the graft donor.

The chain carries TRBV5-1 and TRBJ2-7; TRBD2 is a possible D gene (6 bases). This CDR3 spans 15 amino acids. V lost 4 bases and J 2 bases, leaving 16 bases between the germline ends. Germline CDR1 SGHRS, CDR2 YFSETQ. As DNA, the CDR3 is TGCGCCAGCAGCCCATCTCGCGGGAATACCTACGAGCAGTACTTC. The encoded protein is CASSPSRGNTYEQYF.

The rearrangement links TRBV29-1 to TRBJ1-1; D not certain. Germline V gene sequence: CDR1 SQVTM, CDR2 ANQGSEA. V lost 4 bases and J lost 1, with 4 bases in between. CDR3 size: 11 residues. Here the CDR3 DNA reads TGCAGCGTTGCAGAGAACACTGAAGCTTTCTTT. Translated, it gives CSVAENTEAFF.

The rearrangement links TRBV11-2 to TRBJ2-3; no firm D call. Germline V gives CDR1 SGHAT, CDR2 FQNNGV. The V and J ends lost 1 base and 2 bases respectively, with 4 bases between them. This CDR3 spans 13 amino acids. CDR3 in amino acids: CASSLAPTDTQYF. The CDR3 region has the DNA TGTGCCAGCAGCTTAGCCCCCACAGATACGCAGTATTTT.